Described below is a single T cell receptor (beta chain) sequence and its context. Its antigen is not known. The CDR3 covers 15 residues. Per germline, CDR1 MNHEY and CDR2 SMNVEV (reference sequence). Built from TCR beta cDNA, the libraries had unique molecular identifiers in them. TCRdb reprocessed the PCR reads via MiXCR and lists one record per CDR3 protein. The sample carries some 450,000 distinct CDR3 sequences, nearly 45% recorded once. This sample stems from a study of post-analysis software for immune sequencing data. Overall study: Courses of disease covered relapsing-remitting, secondary progressive and progressive-relapsing multiple sclerosis. General observations from the study: Patients showed TRBV5-6, TRBV5-1 and TRBV20-1 among a few TRBV segments more frequent than in controls.

The clonotype originates from a girl aged 10 to 17 with multiple sclerosis. The specimen was blood. The gene calls are TRBV27 and TRBJ2-7; 8 bases align to TRBD2. The J call may be faulty, since TRBJ2-5 better matches the DNA end. DNA for the CDR3: TGTGCCAGCAGTTCGCCCGGACTAGCTTTGGAGACCCAGTACTTC. Residues: CASSSPGLALETQYF.